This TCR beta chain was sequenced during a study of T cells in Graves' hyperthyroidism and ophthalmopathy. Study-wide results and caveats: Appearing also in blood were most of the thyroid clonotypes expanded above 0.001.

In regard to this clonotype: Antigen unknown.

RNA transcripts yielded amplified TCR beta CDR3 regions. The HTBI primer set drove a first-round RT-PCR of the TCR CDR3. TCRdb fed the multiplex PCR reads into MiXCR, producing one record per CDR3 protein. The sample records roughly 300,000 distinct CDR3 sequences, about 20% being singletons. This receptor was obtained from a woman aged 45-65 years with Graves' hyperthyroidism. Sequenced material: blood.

CDR3 sequence reads: CASSDSASGGHEQFF. DNA of the CDR3: TGTGCCAGCAGTGACTCGGCTAGCGGGGGCCATGAGCAGTTCTTC. The V gene is TRBV6-4, the J gene TRBJ2-1; 10 bases match TRBD2. CDR3 length: 15 amino acids. In germline, CDR1 is MRHNA, CDR2 SNTAGT. Unmatched junction bases numbered 4, after V lost 0 bases and J lost 8 bases.